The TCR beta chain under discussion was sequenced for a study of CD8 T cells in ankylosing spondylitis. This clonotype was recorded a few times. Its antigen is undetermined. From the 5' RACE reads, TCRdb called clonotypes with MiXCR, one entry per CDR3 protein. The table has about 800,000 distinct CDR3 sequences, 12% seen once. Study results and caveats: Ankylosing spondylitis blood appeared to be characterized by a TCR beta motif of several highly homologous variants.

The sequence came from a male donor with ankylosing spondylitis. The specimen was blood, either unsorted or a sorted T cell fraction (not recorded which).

CDR3 residues: CSADIAGPSTDTQYF. CDR3 sequence (DNA): TGCAGTGCGGATATAGCGGGCCCCTCCACAGATACGCAGTATTTT. This chain joins TRBV20-1 and TRBJ2-3, with 7 bases lining up with TRBD2. The junction had 11 bases not matched to a gene; V was cut back by 6 bases and J by 2 bases. The CDR3 totals 15 residues. Per the germline V gene, CDR1 is DFQATT and CDR2 is SNEGSKA (reference sequence).